The 20 T cell receptor beta chains given below trace back to one sample, sequenced in a study of T cell responses to AZD1222 COVID-19 vaccine. The repertoire was sequenced with immunoSEQ multiplex PCR; TCRdb's copy has only in-frame clones and lacks some. In the table there are more than 100,000 clones, around 89% of which are singletons. Material: peripheral blood, obtained on day 0 of AZD1222 vaccination. The receptor source for this set is an adult in good health.

This sequence joins TRBV7-9 and TRBJ2-3; the match to TRBD2 covers 10 bases. CDR3 length: 15 amino acids. The ends lost 1 base at V and 12 bases at J; junction bases unmatched: 10. Germline V CDR1 and CDR2: SEHNR, FQNEAQ (reference sequence). The CDR3 is CASSLDLAGAGGQYF. In DNA form, the CDR3 reads TGTGCCAGCAGCTTAGACCTAGCGGGAGCCGGTGGACAGTATTTT.

V is TRBV5-6 and J is TRBJ2-3, with D possibly being TRBD2 (5 bases). V gave up 0 bases and J gave up 3 bases, with 8 bases separating them. Germline loops: CDR1 SGHDT, CDR2 YYEEEE. The length of the CDR3 is 14 residues. The CDR3 protein is CASSLGRRTDTQYF. The CDR3 DNA sequence: TGTGCCAGCAGCTTGGGGAGGCGGACAGATACGCAGTATTTT. The full variable domain, in which reference TRBV5-6 and TRBJ2-3 provide the parts outside the CDR3, is DAGVTQSPTHLIKTRGQQVTLRCSPKSGHDTVSWYQQALGQGPQFIFQYYEEEERQRGNFPDRFSGHQFPNYSSELNVNALLLGDSALYLCASSLGRRTDTQYFGPGTRLTVL.

The chain joins TRBV6-6 to TRBJ1-2; no definite D call. The CDR3 has 13 amino acids. With 6 bases removed from V and 4 bases from J, the gap between germline ends came to 12 bases. Germline CDR1 reads MNHNY; CDR2 reads SVGAGI (reference sequence). The CDR3 bases are TGTGCCAGCAGCCTAGACGGACTCTATGGCTACACCTTC. Its translation: CASSLDGLYGYTF.

The V and J genes are TRBV29-1 and TRBJ1-1, with D unresolved. Trimming removed 2 bases at V and 7 bases at J, with 11 bases between. Germline V gene lookup returns CDR1 SQVTM and CDR2 ANQGSEA. The CDR3 length is 12 residues. CDR3 nucleotide sequence: TGCAGCGTTGAAACTCAGGCCATTGAAGCTTTCTTT. This encodes CSVETQAIEAFF.

The rearrangement links TRBV5-1 to TRBJ2-5; D might be TRBD1 (6 bases). CDR1 and CDR2 (germline): SGHRS, YFSETQ. This CDR3 spans 15 amino acids. Trimming cost V 1 base and J 0 bases, with 10 bases left between them. The CDR3 spells CASSLITGNQETQYF. CDR3 DNA: TGCGCCAGCAGCTTGATTACAGGGAACCAAGAGACCCAGTACTTC.

The genes are TRBV5-1 and TRBJ1-2; 10 nucleotides line up with TRBD1. The germline CDR1 and CDR2 sequences are SGHRS and YFSETQ. The CDR3 has 16 amino acids. The V gene end was trimmed by 4 bases and the J gene end by 5 bases; junction bases not matched to a gene: 11. CDR3 bases: TGCGCCAGCAGCCAGGCACCGGGGGACAGGGGATATGGCTACACCTTC. Encoded protein: CASSQAPGDRGYGYTF.

The chain combines TRBV7-9 with TRBJ1-1; D unresolved. CDR3 length equals 12 residues. V lost 8 bases and J lost 6, with 13 bases in between. Per germline, CDR1 SEHNR and CDR2 FQNEAQ (reference sequence). This CDR3 reads CASGWVASEAFF. In DNA form, the CDR3 reads TGTGCCAGCGGATGGGTCGCTTCTGAAGCTTTCTTT.

The chain links TRBV19 to TRBJ1-5; D may be TRBD1 (6 bases). This CDR3 has 15 amino acids. The germline gives CDR1 LNHDA, CDR2 SQIVND (reference sequence). The germline V and J ends were trimmed by 4 bases and 4 bases, with 14 bases remaining between them. The CDR3 loop is CASSNMGGGNQPQHF. CDR3 nucleotides: TGTGCCAGTAGTAATATGGGGGGCGGGAATCAGCCCCAGCATTTT.

This chain joins TRBV19 and TRBJ2-2; D gene unclear. The germline V gene has CDR1 LNHDA and CDR2 SQIVND (reference sequence). V was shortened by 5 bases and J by 0 bases, with 13 bases between the two germline ends. The CDR3 length is 16 residues. The CDR3 loop is CASSPSHTSNTGELFF. DNA for the CDR3: TGTGCCAGTAGTCCCAGTCATACTTCGAACACCGGGGAGCTGTTTTTT.

The chain's CDR3 is CASSLNSASGSTDTQYF. The DNA of the CDR3 is TGTGCCAGCAGCTTAAATTCGGCTAGCGGAAGCACAGATACGCAGTATTTT. The gene calls are TRBV7-2 and TRBJ2-3, with 7 bases fitting TRBD2. Germline CDR1 and CDR2: SGHTA and FQGNSA. This CDR3 spans 17 amino acids. V dropped 2 bases and J dropped 0; count of bases not matched to a gene: 8.

The chain has TRBV6-5 and TRBJ2-7; D may match TRBD1 or TRBD2 (5 bases each). CDR1 MNHEY and CDR2 SVGAGI come from the germline V gene. With 2 bases removed from V and 6 bases from J, the gap between germline ends came to 8 bases. The CDR3 is made up of 12 amino acids. The CDR3 nucleotides read TGTGCCAGCAGTTACGAGGGACGCGAGCAGTACTTC. Amino acid sequence: CASSYEGREQYF.

The chain joins TRBV9 to TRBJ2-7, with 7 bases lining up with TRBD1. The CDR3 totals 15 residues. The V and J ends lost 3 bases and 5 bases, in that order; junction bases with no gene match: 11. Looked up from germline, CDR1 is SGDLS and CDR2 is YYNGEE. The CDR3 nucleotides are TGTGCCAGCAGCGCCAGGGCAGGGGGTATGAACGAGCAGTACTTC. It specifies CASSARAGGMNEQYF.

This sequence joins TRBV6-2 or TRBV6-3 and TRBJ1-1, with unresolved D. The length of the CDR3 is 14 residues. CDR1 MNHEY and CDR2 SVGEGT come from the germline V gene. V was trimmed by 5 bases and J by 5 bases, leaving 15 bases between them. As DNA, the CDR3 is TGTGCCAGCAGTCATACCCAATCGGGGACTGAAGCTTTCTTT. Translating gives CASSHTQSGTEAFF.

This chain uses TRBV24-1 with TRBJ2-1; 8 bases are shared with TRBD1. V dropped 4 bases and J dropped 4; count of bases not matched to a gene: 11. Germline V gives CDR1 KGHDR, CDR2 SFDVKD. This CDR3 has 17 amino acids. The CDR3 reads CATSEERGTGSYNEQFF. The CDR3 DNA reads as TGTGCCACCAGTGAGGAACGGGGGACAGGTTCATACAATGAGCAGTTCTTC.

V gene TRBV3-1 (or the pseudogene TRBV3-2) combines with J gene TRBJ2-1; unclear D gene. Germline V gene data show CDR1 as LGHDT and CDR2 as YNNKEL (reference sequence). The CDR3 is made up of 13 amino acids. V lost 5 bases and J lost 12, with 17 bases in between. CDR3 amino acids: CASSYLSGVGQFF. CDR3 nucleotide sequence: TGTGCCAGCAGCTATTTATCGGGTGTCGGGCAGTTCTTC.

This chain connects TRBV27 to TRBJ2-1; D not certain. This CDR3 is built from 14 residues. Per germline, CDR1 MNHEY and CDR2 SMNVEV (reference sequence). Deletions cut 3 bases from V and 0 bases from J, with 6 bases between. CDR3: CASSFEGSYNEQFF. For the CDR3, the DNA is TGTGCCAGCAGTTTTGAAGGCTCCTACAATGAGCAGTTCTTC.

The J gene is TRBJ1-1, the V gene TRBV6-5; no clear D gene. The CDR3 has 15 amino acids. The germline CDR1 and CDR2 sequences are MNHEY and SVGAGI. V shed 6 bases and J shed 5 bases, with 19 bases lying between them. The CDR3 loop reads CASSPSSLEVTEAFF. The CDR3 DNA is TGTGCCAGCAGCCCAAGCTCTCTAGAAGTTACTGAAGCTTTCTTT.

The V call is TRBV7-2, the J call TRBJ2-7, with a tentative D call TRBD1 (6 bases). Trimming took off 5 bases at V and 2 bases at J, with 16 bases between the two ends. Germline V lookup: CDR1 SGHTA, CDR2 FQGNSA. The CDR3 runs to 15 residues. DNA of the CDR3: TGTGCCAGCAGCGCCGTCTGGACAGAAACCTACGAGCAGTACTTC. Encoded protein: CASSAVWTETYEQYF.

The chain uses TRBV9 and TRBJ1-5; D is unresolved. Germline V gene sequence: CDR1 SGDLS, CDR2 YYNGEE. The CDR3 sequence is 15 residues long. V lost 1 base and J 1 base, leaving 9 bases between the germline ends. The DNA of the CDR3 is TGTGCCAGCAGCGTAAGCGGCGCGAGCAATCAGCCCCAGCATTTT. Amino acids: CASSVSGASNQPQHF.

This chain links TRBV20-1 with TRBJ1-1; no firm D call. The CDR3 is made up of 11 amino acids. V lost 8 bases and J 1 base, leaving 8 bases between the germline ends. Looked up from germline, CDR1 is DFQATT and CDR2 is SNEGSKA (reference sequence). The CDR3 protein is CSFPWNTEAFF. The DNA for the CDR3 is TGCAGTTTCCCTTGGAACACTGAAGCTTTCTTT.